This record covers a single T cell receptor (beta chain). Which antigen it targets is not known. There are no base qualities to consult, and no much larger clone falls within one base. The roughly 39 donors, aged roughly 6 to 100 years, were systemically healthy Caucasian individuals from Russia. Each donor gave about 9.8 milliliters of peripheral blood, drawn into EDTA-treated Vacutainer tubes. PBMCs were isolated by Ficoll-Paque density-gradient centrifugation, with at least 6 million obtained per sample. Trizol reagent was used to extract total RNA from the PBMCs, yielding at least 6 micrograms per sample. For every donor, flow cytometry on a PBMC aliquot measured the percentage of naive CD45RAhigh/CD27high T cells. Receptor amplification or capture employed 5' RACE. The run used an Illumina HiSeq 2500. A second PCR of 7 to 11 cycles was performed with a sample-barcoded 5' primer and a J-beta primer mix. A unique molecular identifier was introduced onto each TCR beta cDNA molecule by a template-switch 5' adaptor carrying 12 random nucleotides. Each sample yielded at least 3 million CDR3-containing paired-end reads. All of the RNA was converted into first-strand cDNA using the Mint cDNA synthesis kit, with a TRBC-specific oligonucleotide serving as the primer. All cDNA was treated with uracil-DNA glycosylase and then went through a first 18-cycle PCR with the universal primers M1SS and BC2_uni_R. The original pipeline was this. For normalization, 1 million high-quality reads, each with a distinct molecular identifier, were randomly selected from each sample. Instead of being binned into consensus sequences, reads with shared molecular identifiers were discarded. CDR3 identification, clonotype clustering and error correction used MiTCR with a Q25 quality threshold and the strictest error-elimination algorithm. A nonparametric unseen species model with Euler transformation was used to estimate lower-bound total TCR beta diversity. Clones were called with MiXCR by TCRdb after fastp trimmed the public reads at Q25, and only in-frame beta chains were retained. Duplicate CDR3 protein sequences are folded into a single record with the most common DNA and genes. In this record, the V and J calls reflect TCRdb's handling and not the investigators' own analysis. This sample is represented by about 2 million distinct CDR3 sequences; around half of them were singletons. The ten biggest clones cover over 2% of the sample.

The CDR3 goes from the cysteine to the phenylalanine over 16 residues. Only the CDR3 portion is preserved as DNA: 48 bases, with reading frame beginning at the first base. CDR1 is given as SGHDT and CDR2 as YYEEEE, both from the germline V gene. Deletion took 4 bases off V and 1 base off J, with a span of 17 bases between the germline ends. This sample stems from a study of blood T cells in healthy people across ages (dated by TCRdb to about 2015). At the level of the whole study: Template switching captured roughly one uniquely barcoded TCR beta cDNA molecule per two T cells in model experiments. Using deep sequencing normalized with unique cDNA molecular identifiers, the study measured how TCR beta repertoire diversity changes with age. The donors were split into four age groups: young (average 16 years), middle-aged (around 40), aged (more than 55) and long-lived (approximately 80). To avoid experimental bias, donors of different ages were distributed randomly across sequencing lanes. Using the same blood draw, the study looked at two additional independent replicas of 1 million unique cDNA reads for two donors, one aged 18 to 30 and the other aged 80 or older.

Findings and caveats that apply to the study as a whole: Because the CMV infection status of the donors was unknown, age-related changes in expanded clonotypes may potentially have been confounded. A strong correlation was found between observed TCR beta diversity and the percentage of naive T cells measured by flow cytometry. Estimates of total diversity based on one million sequenced T cells were considered lower bounds and underestimates. Since profiling was done on bulk unsorted PBMCs, naive and antigen-experienced compartments could not be conclusively compared. Observed TCR beta diversity per million T cells fell roughly linearly with age, and a significant reduction was already apparent by age roughly 41. Compared with the aged group, the long-lived group had more naive CD4+ T cells, fewer expanded clones and increased TCR diversity, suggesting age selection.

This clonotype was obtained from a woman aged 40 to 49 in good health. The sample comprised blood. The chain is assembled from TRBV5-6 and TRBJ1-2; TRBD1 might be the D gene, on 6 matching bases. The DNA reads as follows: TGTGCCAGCAGCCCGCCCGGACAGAAAATTAACTATGGCTACACCTTC. It translates to CASSPPGQKINYGYTF.